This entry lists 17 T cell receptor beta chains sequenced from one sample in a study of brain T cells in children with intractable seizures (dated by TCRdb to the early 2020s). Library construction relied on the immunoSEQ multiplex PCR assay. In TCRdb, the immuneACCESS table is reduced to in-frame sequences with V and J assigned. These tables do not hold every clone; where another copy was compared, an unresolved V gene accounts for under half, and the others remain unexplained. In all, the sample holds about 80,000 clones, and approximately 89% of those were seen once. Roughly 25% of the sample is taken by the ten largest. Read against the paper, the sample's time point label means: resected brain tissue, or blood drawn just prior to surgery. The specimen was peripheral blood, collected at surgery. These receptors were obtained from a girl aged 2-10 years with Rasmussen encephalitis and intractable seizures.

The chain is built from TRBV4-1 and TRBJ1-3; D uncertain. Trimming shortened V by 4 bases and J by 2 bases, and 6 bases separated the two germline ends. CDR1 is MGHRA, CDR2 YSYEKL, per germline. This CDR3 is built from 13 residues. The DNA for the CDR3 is TGCGCCAGCAGCCCTGATCCTGGAAACACCATATATTTT. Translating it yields CASSPDPGNTIYF.

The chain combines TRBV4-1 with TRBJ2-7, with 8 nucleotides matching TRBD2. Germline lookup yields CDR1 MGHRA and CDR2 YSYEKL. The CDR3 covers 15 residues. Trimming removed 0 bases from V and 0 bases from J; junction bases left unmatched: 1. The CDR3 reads CASSQEAGGSYEQYF. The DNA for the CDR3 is TGCGCCAGCAGCCAAGAGGCGGGAGGCTCCTACGAGCAGTACTTC.

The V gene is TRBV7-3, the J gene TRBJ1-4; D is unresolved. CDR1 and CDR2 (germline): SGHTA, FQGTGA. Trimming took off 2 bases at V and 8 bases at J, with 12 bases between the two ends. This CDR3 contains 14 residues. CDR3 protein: CASSLCNRWEKLFF. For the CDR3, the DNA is TGTGCCAGCAGCTTATGTAATCGGTGGGAAAAACTGTTTTTT.

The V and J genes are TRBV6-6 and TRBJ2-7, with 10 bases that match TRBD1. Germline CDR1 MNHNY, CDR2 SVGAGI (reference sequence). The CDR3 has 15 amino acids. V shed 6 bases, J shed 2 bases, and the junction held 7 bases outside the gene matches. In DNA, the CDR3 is TGTGCCAGCAGCAATCCGGGACAGGGGACCTACGAGCAGTACTTC. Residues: CASSNPGQGTYEQYF.

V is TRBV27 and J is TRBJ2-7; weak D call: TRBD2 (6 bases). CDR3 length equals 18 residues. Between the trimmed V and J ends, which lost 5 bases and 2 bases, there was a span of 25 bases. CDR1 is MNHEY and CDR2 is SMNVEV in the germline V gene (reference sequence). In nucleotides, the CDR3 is TGTGCCAGCAGTAAGAAAAGTACGGGACTCCTGACCGCCTACGAGCAGTACTTC. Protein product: CASSKKSTGLLTAYEQYF.

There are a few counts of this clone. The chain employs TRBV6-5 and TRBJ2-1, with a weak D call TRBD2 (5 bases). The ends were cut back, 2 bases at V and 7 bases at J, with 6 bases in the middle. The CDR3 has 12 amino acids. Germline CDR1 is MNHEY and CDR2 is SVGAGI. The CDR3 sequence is CASSYPGNEQFF. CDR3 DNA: TGTGCCAGCAGTTACCCGGGGAATGAGCAGTTCTTC.

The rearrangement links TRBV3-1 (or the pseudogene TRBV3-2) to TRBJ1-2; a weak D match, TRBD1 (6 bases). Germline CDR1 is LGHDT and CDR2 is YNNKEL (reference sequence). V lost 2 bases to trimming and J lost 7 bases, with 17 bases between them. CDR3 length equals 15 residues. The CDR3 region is CASSQFRGLQGGYTF. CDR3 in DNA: TGTGCCAGCAGCCAATTTCGGGGGCTACAGGGTGGCTACACCTTC.

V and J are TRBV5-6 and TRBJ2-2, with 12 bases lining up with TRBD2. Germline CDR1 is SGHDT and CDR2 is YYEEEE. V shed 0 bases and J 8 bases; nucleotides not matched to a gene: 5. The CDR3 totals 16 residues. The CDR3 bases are TGTGCCAGCAGCTTGGGACTAGCGGGAGCTTTTGGGGAGCTGTTTTTT. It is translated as CASSLGLAGAFGELFF. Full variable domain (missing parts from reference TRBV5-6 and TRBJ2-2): DAGVTQSPTHLIKTRGQQVTLRCSPKSGHDTVSWYQQALGQGPQFIFQYYEEEERQRGNFPDRFSGHQFPNYSSELNVNALLLGDSALYLCASSLGLAGAFGELFFGEGSRLTVL.

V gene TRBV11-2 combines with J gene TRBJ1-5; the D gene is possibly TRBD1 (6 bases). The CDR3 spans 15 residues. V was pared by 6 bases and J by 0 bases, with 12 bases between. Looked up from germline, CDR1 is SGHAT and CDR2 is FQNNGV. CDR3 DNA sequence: TGTGCCAGCAGTCCTCAGGGGAATAGCAATCAGCCCCAGCATTTT. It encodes CASSPQGNSNQPQHF.

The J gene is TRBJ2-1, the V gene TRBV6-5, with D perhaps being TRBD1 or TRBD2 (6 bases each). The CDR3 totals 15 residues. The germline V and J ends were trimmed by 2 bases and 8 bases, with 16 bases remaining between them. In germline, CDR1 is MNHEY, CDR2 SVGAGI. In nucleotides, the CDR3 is TGTGCCAGCAGTTACGTCGGGGGCGCGGTAGATGAGCAGTTCTTC. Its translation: CASSYVGGAVDEQFF.

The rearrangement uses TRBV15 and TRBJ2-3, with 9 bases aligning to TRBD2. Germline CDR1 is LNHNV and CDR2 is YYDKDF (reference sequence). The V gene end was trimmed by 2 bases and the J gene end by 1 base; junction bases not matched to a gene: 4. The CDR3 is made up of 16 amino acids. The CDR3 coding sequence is TGTGCCACCAGCAGACCGTCTAGCGGGGGCACAGATACGCAGTATTTT. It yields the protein CATSRPSSGGTDTQYF.

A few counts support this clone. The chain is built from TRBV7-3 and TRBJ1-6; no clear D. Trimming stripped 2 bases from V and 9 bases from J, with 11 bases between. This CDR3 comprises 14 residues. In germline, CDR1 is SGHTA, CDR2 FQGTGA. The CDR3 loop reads CASSLSGSISPLHF. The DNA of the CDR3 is TGTGCCAGCAGCTTATCGGGATCCATTTCACCCCTCCACTTT.

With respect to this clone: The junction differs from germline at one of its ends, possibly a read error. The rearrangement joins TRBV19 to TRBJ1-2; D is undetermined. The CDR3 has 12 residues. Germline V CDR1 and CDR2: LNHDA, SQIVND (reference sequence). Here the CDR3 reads CASRIGDYGYTF. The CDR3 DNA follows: TGTGCCAGTAGGATAGGCGACTATGGCTACACCTTC.

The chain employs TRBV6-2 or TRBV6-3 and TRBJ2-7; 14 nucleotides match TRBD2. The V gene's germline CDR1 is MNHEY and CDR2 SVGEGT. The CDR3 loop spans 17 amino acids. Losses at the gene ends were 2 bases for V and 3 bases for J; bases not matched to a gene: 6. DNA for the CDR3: TGTGCCAGCAGTTACAGGACTAGCGGGAGGAATATCTACGAGCAGTACTTC. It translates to CASSYRTSGRNIYEQYF.

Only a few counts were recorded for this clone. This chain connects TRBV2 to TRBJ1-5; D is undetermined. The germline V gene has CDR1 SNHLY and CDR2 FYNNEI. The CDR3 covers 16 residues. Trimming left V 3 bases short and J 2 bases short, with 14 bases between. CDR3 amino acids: CASSDSVAGGNQPQHF. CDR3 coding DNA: TGTGCCAGCAGTGATTCGGTAGCAGGAGGCAATCAGCCCCAGCATTTT.

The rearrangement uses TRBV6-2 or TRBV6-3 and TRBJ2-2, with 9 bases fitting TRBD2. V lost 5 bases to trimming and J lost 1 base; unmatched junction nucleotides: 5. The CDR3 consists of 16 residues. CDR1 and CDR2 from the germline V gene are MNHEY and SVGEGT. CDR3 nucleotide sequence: TGTGCCAGCAGTCCGACTAGCGGAGAGAACACCGGGGAGCTGTTTTTT. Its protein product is CASSPTSGENTGELFF.

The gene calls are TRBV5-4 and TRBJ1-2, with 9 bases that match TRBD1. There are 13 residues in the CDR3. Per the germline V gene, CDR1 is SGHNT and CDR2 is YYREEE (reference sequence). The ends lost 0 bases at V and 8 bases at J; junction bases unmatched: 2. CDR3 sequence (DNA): TGTGCCAGCAGCTTGGGAGGGACAGGGGGCTACACCTTC. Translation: CASSLGGTGGYTF.